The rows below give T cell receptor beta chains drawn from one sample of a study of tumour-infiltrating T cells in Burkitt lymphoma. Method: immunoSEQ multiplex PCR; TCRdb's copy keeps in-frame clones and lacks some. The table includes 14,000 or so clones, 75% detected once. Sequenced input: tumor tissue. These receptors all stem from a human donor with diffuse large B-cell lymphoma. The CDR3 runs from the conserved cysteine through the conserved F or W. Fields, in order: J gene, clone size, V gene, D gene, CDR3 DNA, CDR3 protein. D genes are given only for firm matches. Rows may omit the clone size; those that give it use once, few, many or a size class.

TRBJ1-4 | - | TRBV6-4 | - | TGTGCCAGAAGGGAAACTTCAGGAGATGAAAAACTGTTTTTT | CARRETSGDEKLFF
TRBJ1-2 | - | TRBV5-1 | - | TGCGCCAGCAGCCTGGAGGCAGTAAGTTATGGCTACACCTTC | CASSLEAVSYGYTF
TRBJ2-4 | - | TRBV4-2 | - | TGTGCCAGCAGCTTTACGGGGAGCGGACTAGCCAAAAACATTCAGTACTTC | CASSFTGSGLAKNIQYF
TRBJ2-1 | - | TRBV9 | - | TGTGCCAGCAGCAAGGACTCCTACAATGAGCAGTTCTTC | CASSKDSYNEQFF
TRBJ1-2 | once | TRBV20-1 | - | TGCAGTGCGGGGGGCGGAAAAGACACCTTC | CSAGGGKDTF
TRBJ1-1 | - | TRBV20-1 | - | TGCAGTCGCGACAGGCCGCCTGAAGCTTTCTTT | CSRDRPPEAFF
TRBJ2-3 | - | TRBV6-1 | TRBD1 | TGTGGGGCAGCAGTGTTCGGACAGGGGGATACGCAGTATTTT | CGAAVFGQGDTQYF
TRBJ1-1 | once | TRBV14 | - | TGTGCCAGCAGCCAAGTGAATACAGGAGCGAACACTGAAGCTTTCTTT | CASSQVNTGANTEAFF
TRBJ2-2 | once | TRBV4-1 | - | TGCGCCAGCAGCGAGGTCCGCGCGAACACCGGGGAGCTGTTTTTT | CASSEVRANTGELFF
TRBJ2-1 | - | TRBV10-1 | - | TGCGCCAGCAGTTTAAGTGAGGCAGGGGAACCTAATGAGCAGTTCTTC | CASSLSEAGEPNEQFF
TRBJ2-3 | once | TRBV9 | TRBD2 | TGTGCCAGCGGGAGGAATAGGGGTAGCGGGAGGATTACGCAGTATTTT | CASGRNRGSGRITQYF
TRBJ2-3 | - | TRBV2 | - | TGTGCCAGTACAGGGACACATCCTATCACAGATACGCAGTATTTT | CASTGTHPITDTQYF
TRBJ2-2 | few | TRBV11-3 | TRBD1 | TGTGCCAGCAGCCCCCGACAGGGAACCGGGGAGCTGTTTTTT | CASSPRQGTGELFF
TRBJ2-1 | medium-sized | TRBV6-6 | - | TGTGCCAGCAGCACAGGGACGGACAATGAGCAGTTCTTC | CASSTGTDNEQFF
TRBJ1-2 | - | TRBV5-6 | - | TGTGCCAGCAGCCTCCCGGGGAGCAGCTATGGCTACACCTTC | CASSLPGSSYGYTF
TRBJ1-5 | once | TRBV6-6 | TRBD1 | TGTGCCAGCACTAGACAGGGAAGCAATCAGCCCCAGCATTTT | CASTRQGSNQPQHF
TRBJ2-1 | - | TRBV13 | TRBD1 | TGTGCCAGCAGCCCAGCCAGTGGGACAGGCTTCTCCTACAATGAGCAGTTCTTC | CASSPASGTGFSYNEQFF
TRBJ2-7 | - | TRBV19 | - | TGTGCCAGTAGCGGTGCAGGGGGGCCTACAAGGCAGTACTTC | CASSGAGGPTRQYF
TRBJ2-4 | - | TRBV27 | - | TGTGCCAGCAGTTTAAATCCCATAAACATTCAGTACTTC | CASSLNPINIQYF
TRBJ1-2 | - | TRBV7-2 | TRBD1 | TGTGCCAGCAGCCTCGACTCCGGGACAGTCTATGGCTACACCTTC | CASSLDSGTVYGYTF
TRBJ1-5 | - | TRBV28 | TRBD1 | TGTGCCAGCAGCTCCCTGGACAGGGCAGGCAATCAGCCCCAGCATTTT | CASSSLDRAGNQPQHF
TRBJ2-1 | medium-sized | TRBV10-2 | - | TGCGCCAGATACTACGGGGTAAGCTCCTACAATGAGCAGTTCTTC | CARYYGVSSYNEQFF
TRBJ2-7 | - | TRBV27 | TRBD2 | TGTGCCAGCTCTGGCAGGGGCCCCCAGGCGCGGGAGGACGAGCAGTACTTC | CASSGRGPQAREDEQYF
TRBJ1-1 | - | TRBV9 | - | TGTGCCAGCAGCGTAGGAGGAGGGAACGAAGCTTTCTTT | CASSVGGGNEAFF
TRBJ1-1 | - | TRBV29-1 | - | TGCAGCGTTGCAGAGAACACTGAAGCTTTCTTT | CSVAENTEAFF
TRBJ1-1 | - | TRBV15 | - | TGTGCCACCGCTTCCCGATTTGGAACTGAAGCTTTCTTT | CATASRFGTEAFF
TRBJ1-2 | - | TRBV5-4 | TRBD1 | TGTGCCAGCAGCTTGGAAGGGGGCCAGGGTCGTGGCTACACCTTC | CASSLEGGQGRGYTF
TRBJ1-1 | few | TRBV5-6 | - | TGTGCCAGCAGCTTGGAGGGCGTGGACACTGAAGCTTTCTTT | CASSLEGVDTEAFF
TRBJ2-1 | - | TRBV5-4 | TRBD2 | TGTGCCAGCAGCGGGTCCGGGACTAGACGCAATGAGCAGTTCTTC | CASSGSGTRRNEQFF
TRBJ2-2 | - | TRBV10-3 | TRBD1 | TGTGCCACCGCACCCTCACCGGGACAGGGGTCCGGGGAGCTGTTTTTT | CATAPSPGQGSGELFF
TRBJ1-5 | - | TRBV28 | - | TGTGCCAGCAGTTTTCGGATGGGCAATCAGCCCCAGCATTTT | CASSFRMGNQPQHF
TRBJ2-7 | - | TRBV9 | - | TGTGCCAGCAGCCAAGGGTTTCGCGAGCAGTACTTC | CASSQGFREQYF
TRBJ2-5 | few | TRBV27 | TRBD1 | TGTGCCAGCAGTTTTTTTACAGGGGGAGGTGAGACCCAGTACTTC | CASSFFTGGGETQYF
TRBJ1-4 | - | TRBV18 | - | TGTGCCAGCTCACCACAAGGGGTCGGTGAAAAACTGTTTTTT | CASSPQGVGEKLFF
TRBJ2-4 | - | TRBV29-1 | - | TGCAGCGTGCGGGATGCGCAGAGAAACATTCAGTACTTC | CSVRDAQRNIQYF
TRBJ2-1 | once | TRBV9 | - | TGTGCCAGCAGCACTGTGGGCCTCTCCTACAATGAGCAGTTCTTC | CASSTVGLSYNEQFF
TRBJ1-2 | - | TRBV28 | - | TGTGCCAGCAGTCTATTATCAGGCTACACCTTC | CASSLLSGYTF
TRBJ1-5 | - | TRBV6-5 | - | TGTGCCAGCAGCCAGGGGCCCAATAGCAATCAGCCCCAGCATTTT | CASSQGPNSNQPQHF
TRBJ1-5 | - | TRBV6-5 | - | TGTGCCAGCAGTCGGGGAGTAGGTGGCAATCAGCCCCAGCATTTT | CASSRGVGGNQPQHF
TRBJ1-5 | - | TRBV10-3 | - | TGTGCCATCAGTGGCGTCCGGACACCTAACAATCAGCCCCAGCATTTT | CAISGVRTPNNQPQHF
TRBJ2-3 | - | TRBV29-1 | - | TGCAGCTCCTTTGGGAGCACAGATACGCAGTATTTT | CSSFGSTDTQYF
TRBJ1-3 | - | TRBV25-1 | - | TGTGCCAGCAGTGAATTTGGGGGCGAGGCTGGAAACACCATATATTTT | CASSEFGGEAGNTIYF
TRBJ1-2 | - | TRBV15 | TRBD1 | TGTGCCACCCGGGAAGACAGGGCCGTATATTATGGCTACACCTTC | CATREDRAVYYGYTF
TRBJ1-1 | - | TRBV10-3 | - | TGTGCCACGGATAAGGGGAGAGACACTGAAGCTTTCTTT | CATDKGRDTEAFF
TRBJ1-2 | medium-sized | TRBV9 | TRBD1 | TGTGCCAGCAGCGTTCATAACAGGGGAGCTAACTATGGCTACACCTTC | CASSVHNRGANYGYTF
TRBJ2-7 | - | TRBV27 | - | TGTGCCAGCAGTCAGAGCTCCTACGAGCAGTACTTC | CASSQSSYEQYF
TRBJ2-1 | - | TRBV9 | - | TGTGCCAGCAGCACGCGGACAGAAGGCCATGAGCAGTTCTTC | CASSTRTEGHEQFF
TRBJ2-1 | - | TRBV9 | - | TGTGCCAGCAGCGCTCAGGGCGCTTCCTACAATGAGCAGTTCTTC | CASSAQGASYNEQFF
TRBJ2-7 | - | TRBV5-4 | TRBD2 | TGTGCCAGCAGCCCTAGCGGGAGCCTTACCTACGAGCAGTACTTC | CASSPSGSLTYEQYF
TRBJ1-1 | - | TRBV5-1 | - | TGCGCCAGCAGCCTCGACCCTAACTCGGCTTTCTTT | CASSLDPNSAFF
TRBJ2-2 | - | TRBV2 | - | TGTGCCAGCAGTCTTAGCATGGGAACCGGGGAGCTGTTTTTT | CASSLSMGTGELFF